This T cell receptor (beta chain) was captured in a study of blood T cells in healthy people across ages. V shed 7 bases and J shed 0 bases, with 13 bases lying between them. CDR1 SQVTM and CDR2 ANQGSEA come from the germline V gene. This CDR3 has 13 amino acids. A second PCR of about 7 to 11 cycles used a sample-barcoded 5' primer and a J-beta primer mix. Each cDNA molecule was tagged by a template-switch adaptor with 12 random nucleotides. In TCRdb, the 5' RACE reads were re-called with MiXCR into one record per CDR3 protein. The data hold roughly 1 million distinct CDR3 sequences, with under 30% observed a single time. These data also formed part of another study, on T cells of mothers and their children. As reported in that work: The effect of thymic selection on TCR recombination output is similar between related and unrelated pairs. Sequencing revealed no T cell clones that were persistent and microchimeric.

The sequenced sample consisted of blood. This chain connects TRBV29-1 to TRBJ2-7, with D perhaps matching TRBD1 (6 bases). The TCR sequence derives from a girl aged 2-10 years in good health. The CDR3 bases are TGCAGCGCCTGCCGAGGGGGCTCCTACGAGCAGTACTTC. Translated, it gives CSACRGGSYEQYF.